This T cell receptor (beta chain) was obtained from a study of early T cells in non-severe SARS-CoV-2 infection. The table lists this clonotype with many counts. Unique molecular identifiers tagged individual cDNA molecules. TCRdb reprocessed the 5' RACE reads with MiXCR, giving one entry per CDR3 protein. This sample yields about 29,000 distinct CDR3 sequences, of which approximately 4.8% are seen a single time; 10% to 11% belongs to the top ten. V lost 7 bases and J 0 bases, leaving 13 bases between the germline ends. The CDR3 is 15 residues long. Germline loops: CDR1 LNHDA, CDR2 SQIVND (reference sequence).

The TCR originated in an adult who was a healthcare worker with PCR-confirmed SARS-CoV-2 infection or an uninfected control (not recorded which). The rearrangement uses TRBV19 and TRBJ1-5; D is unclear. Sequencing was done on a sample of whole blood. This CDR3 reads CASTPDYFSNQPQHF. For the CDR3, the DNA is TGTGCCAGTACCCCGGACTATTTTAGCAATCAGCCCCAGCATTTT.